This T cell receptor (beta chain) derives from a study of blood T cell repertoires in COVID-19. Profiled with immunoSEQ multiplex PCR; TCRdb holds only in-frame clones, not every one. The sample gives some 280,000 clones, around nine tenths of which show up once; approximately 0.85% is in the top ten. Looked up from germline, CDR1 is SGHKS and CDR2 is YYEKEE (reference sequence). The CDR3 runs to 17 residues. The V end was cut by 4 bases, the J end by 0 bases, with 18 bases between. Material: peripheral blood. The chain has TRBV5-5 and TRBJ2-3; perhaps TRBD2 as D (5 bases). The receptor was isolated from a woman in her forties who had recovered from COVID-19. CDR3 in amino acids: CASSRGFKSWSTDTQYF. CDR3 coding DNA: TGTGCCAGCAGCCGGGGATTTAAAAGTTGGAGCACAGATACGCAGTATTTT.